Each of the 16 T cell receptor beta chains below was sequenced from the same sample in a study of shared clonotypes between healthy human individuals. Method: immunoSEQ multiplex PCR; TCRdb's copy keeps in-frame clones and lacks some. The repertoire has about 680,000 clones, about two thirds of them found once; the top ten carry 1.5% to 2%. Material for sequencing was memory CD4+ T cells sorted from blood. Subset given: CD45RA-negative fraction. The receptors shown here come from a young woman in good health.

This clone has a handful of counts. The chain employs TRBV30 and TRBJ2-1; the match to TRBD2 covers 7 bases. V lost 6 bases to trimming and J lost 2 bases; unmatched junction nucleotides: 10. The CDR3 is made up of 15 amino acids. Germline CDR1 reads GTSNPN; CDR2 reads SVGIG (reference sequence). In DNA form, the CDR3 reads TGTGCCTGCCCTAAGGGCGGGAGCACCTACAATGAGCAGTTCTTC. This sequence encodes CACPKGGSTYNEQFF.

The rearrangement uses TRBV5-6 and TRBJ2-1, with 9 nucleotides matching TRBD2. Germline V gene sequence: CDR1 SGHDT, CDR2 YYEEEE. The CDR3 runs to 12 residues. Germline trimming cut 3 bases from V and 15 bases from J; bases unmatched to any gene: 7. The CDR3 region has the DNA TGTGCCAGCAGCTGGGGGCTAGCGGGATGGTTCTTC. Translating gives CASSWGLAGWFF.

The chain couples TRBV28 to TRBJ1-2, with unresolved D. Germline-derived CDR1 and CDR2 are MDHEN and SYDVKM. Deletions cut 2 bases from V and 8 bases from J, with 18 bases between. CDR3 length: 15 amino acids. CDR3 sequence reads: CASSLASAQFIGYTF. The CDR3 region has the DNA TGTGCCAGCAGTTTAGCATCGGCACAGTTCATAGGCTACACCTTC.

V gene TRBV5-1 combines with J gene TRBJ2-1, with D possibly TRBD2 on 5 matching bases. Germline assignment: CDR1 SGHRS and CDR2 YFSETQ. The V gene lost 5 bases and the J gene lost 1 base, with 13 bases spanning the gap. The CDR3 covers 15 residues. For the CDR3, the DNA is TGCGCCAGCAGTCACGACCTAGCTTCCTACAATGAGCAGTTCTTC. Translation: CASSHDLASYNEQFF.

This clone showed up just once. The chain uses TRBV15 and TRBJ2-5, with D possibly being TRBD2 (5 bases). Germline V gene sequence: CDR1 LNHNV, CDR2 YYDKDF (reference sequence). The CDR3 sequence is 13 residues long. Trimming took 2 bases from V and 4 from J, leaving 8 bases between them. CDR3 protein: CATSRNGGETQYF. As DNA, the CDR3 is TGTGCCACCAGCAGAAATGGAGGAGAGACCCAGTACTTC.

The rearrangement joins TRBV7-2 to TRBJ2-2; D possibly corresponds to TRBD1 (5 bases). This CDR3 has 14 residues. Trimming took 5 bases from V and 7 from J, leaving 14 bases between them. CDR1 and CDR2 (germline): SGHTA, FQGNSA. The CDR3 DNA sequence: TGTGCCAGCAGCCCCCGTCAGGGTGGCGGGGAGCTGTTTTTT. Translating gives CASSPRQGGGELFF.

V gene TRBV10-3 combines with J gene TRBJ1-5; D gene ambiguous. Trimming cost V 0 bases and J 5 bases, with 5 bases left between them. Germline V gene lookup returns CDR1 ENHRY and CDR2 SYGVKD. This CDR3 has 13 amino acids. The CDR3 DNA reads TGTGCCATCAGTGAGTCAGTGGATCAGCCCCAGCATTTT. The encoded protein is CAISESVDQPQHF.

The chain is built from TRBV6-1 and TRBJ1-5; 7 bases match TRBD1. There are 15 residues in the CDR3. The germline V gene encodes CDR1 MNHNS and CDR2 SASEGT. V was clipped by 6 bases and J by 2 bases; unmatched bases: 7. The CDR3 sequence is CASSLDRAGNQPQHF. CDR3 in DNA: TGTGCCAGCAGCCTCGACAGGGCTGGCAATCAGCCCCAGCATTTT.

The J gene is TRBJ2-1, the V gene TRBV2; D ambiguous. The germline gives CDR1 SNHLY, CDR2 FYNNEI. The CDR3 length is 14 residues. V gave up 3 bases and J gave up 6 bases, with 12 bases separating them. The CDR3 DNA follows: TGTGCCAGCAGTGACCGTCTGTCCCGCAATGAGCAGTTCTTC. Amino acids: CASSDRLSRNEQFF.

The chain has TRBV11-1 and TRBJ2-5; no firm D call. The ends were cut back, 5 bases at V and 4 bases at J, with 14 bases in the middle. The CDR3 consists of 14 residues. Germline values: CDR1 SGHAT, CDR2 FQDESV (reference sequence). In DNA form, the CDR3 reads TGTGCCAGCAGCCGGTACGGACCGGGAGAGACCCAGTACTTC. This translates into CASSRYGPGETQYF. The whole variable domain, remainder taken from reference TRBV11-1 and TRBJ2-5, is EAEVAQSPRYKITEKSQAVAFWCDPISGHATLYWYRQILGQGPELLVQFQDESVVDDSQLPKDRFSAERLKGVDSTLKIQPAELGDSAMYLCASSRYGPGETQYFGPGTRLLVL.

J is TRBJ2-1 and V is TRBV11-2; no clear D. The germline V and J ends were trimmed by 3 bases and 3 bases, with 21 bases remaining between them. The CDR3 length is 18 residues. Per germline, CDR1 SGHAT and CDR2 FQNNGV. CDR3 amino acids: CASSFYTGFPRLYNEQFF. CDR3 coding DNA: TGTGCCAGCAGCTTCTACACTGGGTTCCCCCGGCTCTACAATGAGCAGTTCTTC.

The chain joins TRBV11-1 to TRBJ1-3; 8 nucleotides align to TRBD1. This CDR3 has 16 residues. Germline lookup yields CDR1 SGHAT and CDR2 FQDESV (reference sequence). Trimming cost V 3 bases and J 2 bases; bases outside gene matches: 6. CDR3 sequence: CASSFTRTGTGNTIYF. The CDR3 DNA sequence: TGTGCCAGCAGCTTTACTCGGACAGGGACTGGAAACACCATATATTTT. Using reference TRBV11-1 and TRBJ1-3 for the parts outside the CDR3, the full variable domain is EAEVAQSPRYKITEKSQAVAFWCDPISGHATLYWYRQILGQGPELLVQFQDESVVDDSQLPKDRFSAERLKGVDSTLKIQPAELGDSAMYLCASSFTRTGTGNTIYFGEGSWLTVV.

The chain is built from TRBV11-2 and TRBJ1-1; D possibly corresponds to TRBD1 (5 bases). V was shortened by 6 bases and J by 2 bases, with 10 bases between the two germline ends. This CDR3 contains 13 residues. Germline V gene sequence: CDR1 SGHAT, CDR2 FQNNGV. The CDR3: CASRYDSNTEAFF. Written as DNA, the CDR3 is TGTGCCAGCAGGTACGACAGCAACACTGAAGCTTTCTTT.

This clone has just a few counts. V gene TRBV2 combines with J gene TRBJ2-3; 11 nucleotides match TRBD2. Losses at the gene ends were 4 bases for V and 6 bases for J; bases not matched to a gene: 6. In germline, CDR1 is SNHLY, CDR2 FYNNEI. This CDR3 has 15 residues. CDR3: CASSGLAGGGDTQYF. The CDR3 DNA is TGTGCCAGCAGTGGGCTAGCGGGAGGTGGGGATACGCAGTATTTT.

The chain is built from TRBV27 and TRBJ2-7; 9 positions match TRBD1. CDR3 length equals 14 residues. Trimming at V came to 5 bases and at J to 2 bases, leaving 4 bases not matched to a gene. Germline lookup yields CDR1 MNHEY and CDR2 SMNVEV (reference sequence). The CDR3 DNA is TGTGCCAGCAGTCACTGGGACAGGGCCTACGAGCAGTACTTC. Translated, it gives CASSHWDRAYEQYF.

The chain uses TRBV28 and TRBJ1-1, with TRBD1 matching 10 bases. The CDR3 consists of 16 residues. From germline, CDR1 is MDHEN and CDR2 SYDVKM. The V gene end was trimmed by 8 bases and the J gene end by 2 bases; junction bases not matched to a gene: 11. This CDR3 is CASVMTGGNGNTEAFF. CDR3 sequence (DNA): TGTGCCAGCGTAATGACAGGGGGCAACGGAAACACTGAAGCTTTCTTT.